Here is one T cell receptor beta chain with its context. Its antigen remains unknown. V shed 7 bases and J shed 4 bases, with 16 bases lying between them. Germline values: CDR1 SNHLY, CDR2 FYNNEI. This CDR3 has 14 amino acids. The PCR was carried out with 60 Vbeta primers and 13 Jbeta primers. TCRdb keeps only in-frame clones here, not all; method: immunoSEQ multiplex PCR. The data contain around 140,000 clones, about 84% of them singletons. This entry is derived from a study of cytomegalovirus exposure and HLA in healthy donors. Study observations and caveats: In a later analysis, specific HLA alleles were associated with 15,000 to 20,000 TCR beta sequences at a 0.05 false discovery rate. More clonal expansion characterized HLA-associated TCR beta chains than equally common others in a later analysis.

Sequencing was done on a sample of PBMCs. The chain employs TRBV2 and TRBJ1-1, with a tentative D call TRBD1 (5 bases). This TCR was sampled from a man aged 45-65 years in good health and CMV-seronegative. CDR3 sequence reads: CASMLAGGGTEAFF. The CDR3 bases are TGTGCCAGCATGTTGGCAGGCGGGGGCACTGAAGCTTTCTTT.